One and the same sample provided the 22 T cell receptor beta chains below, sequenced in a study of post-analysis software for immune sequencing data. General observations from the study: Comparison of patients with controls showed four or five TRBV segments more frequent in patients, TRBV5-6, TRBV5-1 and TRBV20-1 among them.

Prepared TCR beta cDNA libraries contained unique molecular identifiers. TCRdb itself ran the PCR reads through MiXCR, one entry per CDR3 protein. There are about half a million distinct CDR3 sequences in the sample; around a third occur only once, and 4.5% to 7.5% lies in the top ten. No antigens are known for them. Material for sequencing was blood. These TCRs come from a girl aged 2-17 years with multiple sclerosis.

The V gene is TRBV10-3, the J gene TRBJ2-5, with 7 bases fitting TRBD1. Germline values: CDR1 ENHRY, CDR2 SYGVKD. The V and J ends lost 3 bases and 3 bases, in that order; junction bases with no gene match: 1. The CDR3 sequence is 13 residues long. The CDR3 here is CAISDDREETQYF. In DNA, the CDR3 is TGTGCCATCAGTGACGACAGGGAAGAGACCCAGTACTTC.

The chain couples TRBV25-1 to TRBJ2-3; D gene ambiguous. In germline, CDR1 is MGHDK, CDR2 SYGVNS. Deletions cut 3 bases from V and 4 bases from J, with 8 bases between. The CDR3 runs to 13 residues. The CDR3 DNA follows: TGTGCCAGCAGTGATTCGGGTCCAGATACGCAGTATTTT. It translates to CASSDSGPDTQYF.

In this sample, this clonotype turned up a few times. This chain joins TRBV29-1 and TRBJ2-1; D possibly corresponds to TRBD1 (7 bases). The CDR3 extends over 13 amino acids. Trimming took 3 bases from V and 3 from J, leaving 9 bases between them. The germline CDR1 and CDR2 sequences are SQVTM and ANQGSEA. CDR3 in amino acids: CSVDRGVYNEQFF. The DNA for the CDR3 is TGCAGCGTTGACAGGGGGGTCTACAATGAGCAGTTCTTC.

This clonotype was counted at least ten times. The chain joins TRBV15 to TRBJ2-1, with a weak D call TRBD1 (5 bases). The CDR3 totals 15 residues. Trimming removed 3 bases at V and 2 bases at J, with 11 bases between. Germline values: CDR1 LNHNV, CDR2 YYDKDF (reference sequence). CDR3 loop: CATSRDTGTYNEQFF. CDR3 nucleotides: TGTGCCACCAGCAGGGATACAGGTACCTACAATGAGCAGTTCTTC.

The V call is TRBV9, the J call TRBJ2-3; no clear D gene. The CDR3 is 15 residues long. The germline V gene encodes CDR1 SGDLS and CDR2 YYNGEE. V lost 0 bases, J lost 3 bases, and 11 bases lay in between. The DNA for the CDR3 is TGTGCCAGCAGCGTAGCAACGCAGAGAACAGATACGCAGTATTTT. It codes for CASSVATQRTDTQYF. The entire variable domain, with the rest obtained from reference TRBV9 and TRBJ2-3, is as follows: DSGVTQTPKHLITATGQRVTLRCSPRSGDLSVYWYQQSLDQGLQFLIQYYNGEERAKGNILERFSAQQFPDLHSELNLSSLELGDSALYFCASSVATQRTDTQYFGPGTRLTVL.

In the case of this clonotype: A read error may account for a junction end that differs from germline. CDR3 amino acids: CASSYTGDTGAFF. As DNA, the CDR3 is TGTGCCAGCAGCTACACAGGGGACACTGGAGCTTTCTTT. The rearrangement uses TRBV7-6 and TRBJ1-1, with 7 bases matching TRBD1. The CDR3 is made up of 13 amino acids. CDR1 and CDR2 (germline): SGHVS, FNYEAQ.

The chain couples TRBV20-1 to TRBJ1-5; weak D call: TRBD1 (6 bases). The germline V and J ends were trimmed by 5 bases and 4 bases, with 21 bases remaining between them. This CDR3 comprises 16 residues. The germline V gene encodes CDR1 DFQATT and CDR2 SNEGSKA (reference sequence). CDR3 sequence: CSALNPGRGANQPQHF. CDR3 in DNA: TGCAGTGCTTTAAATCCGGGACGGGGGGCAAATCAGCCCCAGCATTTT.

This chain joins TRBV5-1 and TRBJ2-2; TRBD1 aligns across 8 bases. The CDR3 has 13 residues. V shed 7 bases and J 5 bases; nucleotides not matched to a gene: 4. Looked up from germline, CDR1 is SGHRS and CDR2 is YFSETQ. Here the CDR3 DNA reads TGCGCCAGCGGGACAGGAGAGACCGGGGAGCTGTTTTTT. Translating it yields CASGTGETGELFF.

The chain has TRBV7-3 and TRBJ2-7; 7 bases map to TRBD1. V gave up 1 base and J gave up 7 bases; unmatched junction bases: 4. CDR3 length: 13 amino acids. Germline V CDR1 and CDR2: SGHTA, FQGTGA. The DNA of the CDR3 is TGTGCCAGCAGCTTAAAGGGGGCGAAGGAGCAGTACTTC. It is translated as CASSLKGAKEQYF.

This CDR3 reads CASIAGSPYETQYF. The CDR3 bases are TGTGCCAGCATAGCCGGGTCACCCTACGAGACCCAGTACTTC. The chain joins TRBV6-6 to TRBJ2-5; D is uncertain. Germline CDR1 is MNHNY and CDR2 is SVGAGI (reference sequence). The CDR3 spans 14 residues. Trimming pared 7 bases from V and 5 bases from J, leaving 17 bases between.

The sample holds a few counts of this clonotype. CDR3 bases: TGTGCCAGCAGTGAGAGGGCCGGGAGGAATGAGCAGTTCTTC. It codes for CASSERAGRNEQFF. The gene calls are TRBV25-1 and TRBJ2-1; 7 bases align to TRBD2. CDR3 length equals 14 residues. V dropped 3 bases and J dropped 7; count of bases not matched to a gene: 6. Germline CDR1 reads MGHDK; CDR2 reads SYGVNS.

The chain couples TRBV6-6 to TRBJ2-6; 7 bases line up with TRBD1. Germline V gives CDR1 MNHNY, CDR2 SVGAGI (reference sequence). This CDR3 contains 17 residues. J lost 0 bases, V lost 4 bases, and 6 bases had no gene match. The CDR3: CASSSGQALSGANVLTF. The CDR3 bases are TGTGCCAGCAGTTCTGGACAGGCGCTCTCTGGGGCCAACGTCCTGACTTTC.

V is TRBV9 and J is TRBJ2-3, with TRBD2 as a possible D gene (7 bases). The CDR3 spans 16 residues. The germline V gene has CDR1 SGDLS and CDR2 YYNGEE. V gave up 4 bases and J gave up 4 bases, with 19 bases separating them. In nucleotides, the CDR3 is TGTGCCAGCAGCTCCGGGGGAGGGGGGCTTCCAGATACGCAGTATTTT. As protein: CASSSGGGGLPDTQYF.

This clonotype was seen a few times. This chain links TRBV12-3 or TRBV12-4 with TRBJ1-2; the D is unclear. The CDR3 covers 13 residues. V lost 6 bases, J lost 3 bases, and 11 bases lay in between. CDR3 amino acids: CASRPSDYYGYTF. CDR3 nucleotide sequence: TGTGCCAGCAGACCATCAGATTACTATGGCTACACCTTC.

The CDR3 spells CASSDAERADYGYTF. The CDR3 coding sequence is TGTGCCAGCAGTGACGCTGAGCGTGCTGACTATGGCTACACCTTC. The chain uses TRBV12-3 or TRBV12-4 and TRBJ1-2; D uncertain. The CDR3 runs to 15 residues. With 5 bases removed from V and 3 bases from J, the gap between germline ends came to 16 bases.

Written as DNA, the CDR3 is TGTGCCACCAGCAGAGATCTTGGGGTTAGCTATGGCTACACCTTC. This translates into CATSRDLGVSYGYTF. The V gene is TRBV15, the J gene TRBJ1-2; no firm D call. This CDR3 is 15 amino acids long. Germline CDR1 is LNHNV and CDR2 is YYDKDF (reference sequence). Trimming shortened V by 0 bases and J by 4 bases, and 12 bases separated the two germline ends. Using reference TRBV15 and TRBJ1-2 for the parts outside the CDR3, the full variable domain is DAMVIQNPRYQVTQFGKPVTLSCSQTLNHNVMYWYQQKSSQAPKLLFHYYDKDFNNEADTPDNFQSRRPNTSFCFLDIRSPGLGDTAMYLCATSRDLGVSYGYTFGSGTRLTVV.

This clonotype turned up a few times. The chain employs TRBV29-1 and TRBJ2-1, with 7 bases matching TRBD1. CDR1 and CDR2 from the germline V gene are SQVTM and ANQGSEA. J was trimmed by 1 base and V by 2 bases; bases with no gene match: 2. There are 14 residues in the CDR3. CDR3 sequence reads: CSVEIRGSYNEQFF. In DNA, the CDR3 is TGCAGCGTTGAAATCAGGGGGTCCTACAATGAGCAGTTCTTC.

The V and J genes are TRBV11-2 and TRBJ1-2; unclear D gene. The CDR3 covers 14 residues. V dropped 3 bases and J dropped 4 bases, with 12 bases sitting between them. Germline values: CDR1 SGHAT, CDR2 FQNNGV. The CDR3 DNA reads TGTGCCAGCAGCTTGGGAGGTATCGGCTATGGCTACACCTTC. Translating it yields CASSLGGIGYGYTF. Full variable domain (rest looked up from reference TRBV11-2 and TRBJ1-2): EAGVAQSPRYKIIEKRQSVAFWCNPISGHATLYWYQQILGQGPKLLIQFQNNGVVDDSQLPKDRFSAERLKGVDSTLKIQPAKLEDSAVYLCASSLGGIGYGYTFGSGTRLTVV.

This clonotype has a handful of counts. The chain employs TRBV3-1 and TRBJ2-1; 8 bases line up with TRBD2. The germline V gene has CDR1 LGHDT and CDR2 YNNKEL (reference sequence). CDR3 length: 13 amino acids. V lost 8 bases, J lost 3 bases, and 3 bases stayed unmatched. As DNA, the CDR3 is TGTGCCAGCGGTACTAGCGGCTACAATGAGCAGTTCTTC. As protein: CASGTSGYNEQFF.

This clonotype has ten or more counts. This chain joins TRBV7-9 and TRBJ2-1; the match to TRBD2 covers 11 bases. V gave up 3 bases and J gave up 16 bases; unmatched junction bases: 17. The CDR3 spans 16 residues. The V gene's germline CDR1 is SEHNR and CDR2 FQNEAQ (reference sequence). Here the CDR3 DNA reads TGTGCCAGCAGCTTTAGAGTCACTAGCGGGGGAGCATTGGATTTCTTC. Its translation: CASSFRVTSGGALDFF.

This chain joins TRBV3-1 and TRBJ2-6; possibly TRBD2 for D (6 bases). Trimming pared 4 bases from V and 0 bases from J, leaving 10 bases between. The CDR3 totals 16 residues. Germline V gene lookup returns CDR1 LGHDT and CDR2 YNNKEL (reference sequence). DNA of the CDR3: TGTGCCAGCAGCCCGGGGCGGGACTCTGGGGCCAACGTCCTGACTTTC. As protein: CASSPGRDSGANVLTF.

This clonotype has a handful of counts. The gene calls are TRBV7-2 and TRBJ1-5; D is uncertain. V was shortened by 2 bases and J by 7 bases, with 9 bases between the two germline ends. This CDR3 spans 13 amino acids. Germline V gives CDR1 SGHTA, CDR2 FQGNSA. The CDR3 loop is CASSLRVGQPQHF. CDR3 nucleotide sequence: TGTGCCAGCAGCTTAAGGGTGGGCCAGCCCCAGCATTTT.